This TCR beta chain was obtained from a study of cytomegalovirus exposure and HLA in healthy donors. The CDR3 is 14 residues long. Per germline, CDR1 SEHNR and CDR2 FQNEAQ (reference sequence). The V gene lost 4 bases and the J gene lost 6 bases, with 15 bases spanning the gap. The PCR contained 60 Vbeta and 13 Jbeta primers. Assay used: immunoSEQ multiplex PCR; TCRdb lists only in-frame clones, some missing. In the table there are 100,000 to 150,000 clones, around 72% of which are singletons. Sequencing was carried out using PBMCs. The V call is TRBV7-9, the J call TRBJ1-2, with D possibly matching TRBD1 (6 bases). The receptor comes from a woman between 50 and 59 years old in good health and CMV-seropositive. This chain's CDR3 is CASSSSQGLDGYTF. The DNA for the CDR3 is TGTGCCAGCAGCTCATCGCAGGGGTTGGATGGCTACACCTTC.